Each of the 30 T cell receptor beta chains below was sequenced from the same sample in a study of blood T cell repertoires in COVID-19. The repertoire was sequenced with immunoSEQ multiplex PCR; TCRdb's copy has only in-frame clones and lacks some. The table shows roughly 250,000 clones, with approximately 80% occurring only once. The sample comprised peripheral blood. These receptors all come from a woman aged 45-60 years with acute or convalescent COVID-19.

This chain uses TRBV11-2 with TRBJ1-1; maybe TRBD1 (5 bases). V was pared by 5 bases and J by 8 bases, with 21 bases between. The germline gives CDR1 SGHAT, CDR2 FQNNGV. The CDR3 is made up of 15 amino acids. In DNA form, the CDR3 reads TGTGCCAGCAGCCCCGGAGTGTTAATGGGGGGGGAAGCTTTCTTT. Its protein product is CASSPGVLMGGEAFF.

Only one count was recorded for this clone. This chain uses TRBV19 with TRBJ2-5, with D possibly being TRBD2 (6 bases). CDR3 length: 14 residues. Germline V gives CDR1 LNHDA, CDR2 SQIVND (reference sequence). The ends were cut back, 6 bases at V and 3 bases at J, with 14 bases in the middle. In nucleotides, the CDR3 is TGTGCCAGTAGGATTAGCGGAAGCAAAGAGACCCAGTACTTC. Its protein is CASRISGSKETQYF.

The chain carries TRBV7-9 and TRBJ2-7; D unresolved. The ends were cut back, 8 bases at V and 3 bases at J, with 8 bases in the middle. CDR3 length: 11 amino acids. Germline lookup yields CDR1 SEHNR and CDR2 FQNEAQ (reference sequence). This CDR3 is CASERSYEQYF. The CDR3 DNA reads as TGTGCCAGCGAGCGCAGCTACGAGCAGTACTTC.

The V and J genes are TRBV19 and TRBJ1-4, with unresolved D. V was clipped by 4 bases and J by 3 bases, with 12 bases between them. The germline CDR1 and CDR2 sequences are LNHDA and SQIVND (reference sequence). The CDR3 loop spans 15 amino acids. The CDR3 DNA reads TGTGCCAGTAGTAGAAAGGGAGGCCCTAATGAAAAACTGTTTTTT. This encodes CASSRKGGPNEKLFF.

The rearrangement joins TRBV7-8 to TRBJ2-3; 8 bases are a match to TRBD2. In germline, CDR1 is SGHVS, CDR2 FQNEAQ. Trimming at V came to 2 bases and at J to 0 bases, leaving 4 bases not matched to a gene. The CDR3 has 16 residues. CDR3 sequence (DNA): TGTGCCAGCAGCTTAATGGCTAGCGGGAGCACAGATACGCAGTATTTT. Residues: CASSLMASGSTDTQYF.

The chain has TRBV7-6 and TRBJ2-7; 7 bases align to TRBD1. Germline-derived CDR1 and CDR2 are SGHVS and FNYEAQ. J gave up 7 bases and V 1 base, and 13 bases lay outside the gene matches. CDR3 length equals 16 residues. The CDR3 sequence is CASSLDFQGVAEEQYF. The CDR3 coding sequence is TGTGCCAGCAGCTTAGATTTTCAGGGGGTGGCTGAAGAGCAGTACTTC.

The rearrangement links TRBV6-5 to TRBJ1-6; D gene ambiguous. Trimming removed 7 bases at V and 6 bases at J, with 13 bases between. Germline loops: CDR1 MNHEY, CDR2 SVGAGI. The CDR3 contains 14 residues. CDR3 loop: CASNIGGSNSPLHF. The CDR3 nucleotides read TGTGCCAGCAACATAGGAGGGTCTAATTCACCCCTCCACTTT.

The chain employs TRBV9 and TRBJ2-5, with D perhaps matching TRBD1 (6 bases). The germline gives CDR1 SGDLS, CDR2 YYNGEE. Trimming left V 0 bases short and J 2 bases short, with 17 bases between. The CDR3 runs 17 residues. In DNA form, the CDR3 reads TGTGCCAGCAGCGTAGCGTTGACAGGCCCTACTCAAGAGACCCAGTACTTC. Residues: CASSVALTGPTQETQYF.

The rearrangement links TRBV7-2 to TRBJ1-2; D may be TRBD1 (6 bases). The V gene lost 5 bases and the J gene lost 4 bases, with 17 bases spanning the gap. The germline CDR1 and CDR2 sequences are SGHTA and FQGNSA. The CDR3 runs to 15 residues. Here the CDR3 DNA reads TGTGCCAGCAGCCCCCAGGGACAACAGGTCTATGGCTACACCTTC. Translating gives CASSPQGQQVYGYTF. Full variable domain (remainder filled in from reference TRBV7-2 and TRBJ1-2): GAGVSQSPSNKVTEKGKDVELRCDPISGHTALYWYRQSLGQGLEFLIYFQGNSAPDKSGLPSDRFSAERTGGSVSTLTIQRTQQEDSAVYLCASSPQGQQVYGYTFGSGTRLTVV.

The genes are TRBV20-1 and TRBJ1-2; 8 positions match TRBD1. V gave up 3 bases and J gave up 3 bases; unmatched junction bases: 6. The CDR3 totals 14 residues. The germline V gene has CDR1 DFQATT and CDR2 SNEGSKA (reference sequence). The CDR3 region has the DNA TGCAGTGCTAGTTTCGGGACAGGAGACTATGGCTACACCTTC. Translating it yields CSASFGTGDYGYTF.

This sequence joins TRBV19 and TRBJ2-7, with a tentative D call TRBD2 (7 bases). Germline lookup yields CDR1 LNHDA and CDR2 SQIVND (reference sequence). The CDR3 has 14 amino acids. The V end lost 5 bases, the J end lost 6 bases, and 17 bases lay between the germline ends. CDR3 region: CASSGGGGGREQYF. In DNA form, the CDR3 reads TGTGCCAGTAGTGGTGGGGGCGGGGGTCGCGAGCAGTACTTC.

The J gene is TRBJ2-7, the V gene TRBV5-1, with D perhaps matching TRBD1 (5 bases). V lost 7 bases and J 4 bases, leaving 15 bases between the germline ends. The CDR3 is 13 residues long. Germline V gene sequence: CDR1 SGHRS, CDR2 YFSETQ. CDR3 in DNA: TGCGCCAGCCAGGGCGGATCGGTATACGAGCAGTACTTC. Translation: CASQGGSVYEQYF.

The chain has TRBV6-5 and TRBJ1-2, with 9 bases lining up with TRBD1. V was pared by 0 bases and J by 3 bases, with 2 bases of the junction left unmatched. This CDR3 spans 15 amino acids. Germline CDR1 MNHEY, CDR2 SVGAGI. CDR3 amino acids: CASSYSGTGYYGYTF. CDR3 bases: TGTGCCAGCAGTTACTCGGGGACAGGGTACTATGGCTACACCTTC.

The gene calls are TRBV5-6 and TRBJ1-1, with a possible D match to TRBD1 (6 bases). The V end was cut by 5 bases, the J end by 6 bases, with 11 bases between. The CDR3 contains 12 residues. Germline-derived CDR1 and CDR2 are SGHDT and YYEEEE. The chain's CDR3 is CASSPGDAEAFF. The CDR3 coding sequence is TGTGCCAGCAGTCCAGGGGACGCTGAAGCTTTCTTT.

The chain joins TRBV19 to TRBJ2-3, with 9 bases that match TRBD2. CDR1 and CDR2 (germline): LNHDA, SQIVND (reference sequence). V dropped 3 bases and J dropped 7; count of bases not matched to a gene: 8. The CDR3 runs to 15 residues. For the CDR3, the DNA is TGTGCCAGTAGTATTGATAGCGGGGGCGTGAATACGCAGTATTTT. Protein sequence: CASSIDSGGVNTQYF.

This clone was seen only a few times. The chain couples TRBV3-1 (or the pseudogene TRBV3-2) to TRBJ1-4, with D hard to call. Between the trimmed V and J ends, which lost 0 bases and 7 bases, there was a span of 6 bases. CDR1 and CDR2 from the germline V gene are LGHDT and YNNKEL (reference sequence). There are 13 residues in the CDR3. The CDR3 region has the DNA TGTGCCAGCAGCCAAGATCCCGGTGAAAAACTGTTTTTT. This encodes CASSQDPGEKLFF.

The V and J genes are TRBV28 and TRBJ1-1, with 7 bases aligning to TRBD1. In germline, CDR1 is MDHEN, CDR2 SYDVKM. CDR3 size: 14 residues. V lost 7 bases and J lost 3; bases outside the gene matches: 8. The CDR3 loop reads CASTKTGLDTEAFF. The CDR3 nucleotides are TGTGCCAGCACGAAGACAGGGTTAGACACTGAAGCTTTCTTT.

This chain connects TRBV28 to TRBJ2-3; D uncertain. The CDR3 consists of 13 residues. CDR1 is MDHEN and CDR2 is SYDVKM in the germline V gene. Trimming took 7 bases from V and 4 from J, leaving 12 bases between them. This chain's CDR3 is CASKTVTPDTQYF. CDR3 DNA: TGTGCCAGCAAAACGGTCACTCCAGATACGCAGTATTTT. The complete variable domain, with remaining parts taken from reference TRBV28 and TRBJ2-3, reads DVKVTQSSRYLVKRTGEKVFLECVQDMDHENMFWYRQDPGLGLRLIYFSYDVKMKEKGDIPEGYSVSREKKERFSLILESASTNQTSMYLCASKTVTPDTQYFGPGTRLTVL.

V gene TRBV4-1 combines with J gene TRBJ2-1; TRBD2 might be the D (5 bases). CDR3 length: 17 amino acids. Germline V CDR1 and CDR2: MGHRA, YSYEKL. Between the trimmed V and J ends, which lost 4 bases and 8 bases, there was a span of 24 bases. The CDR3 DNA is TGCGCCAGCAGCCCCTTCCCGAAAAAGCGGAAAATGGATGAGCAGTTCTTC. Residues: CASSPFPKKRKMDEQFF.

This CDR3 is CASSPQGANTEAFF. Written as DNA, the CDR3 is TGTGCCAGCAGCCCTCAGGGGGCAAACACTGAAGCTTTCTTT. The J gene is TRBJ1-1, the V gene TRBV7-2, with 8 bases that match TRBD1. CDR1 is SGHTA, CDR2 FQGNSA, per germline. With 5 bases clipped from V and 2 bases from J, the junction kept 4 bases outside the gene matches. CDR3 size: 14 residues.

This clone showed up just a few times. V and J are TRBV4-3 and TRBJ2-2, with TRBD2 matching over 10 bases. Germline CDR1 and CDR2: LGHNA and YSLEER. V shed 4 bases and J 6 bases; nucleotides not matched to a gene: 11. The CDR3 totals 17 residues. The CDR3 loop reads CASSLRYSGGISGELFF. In DNA, the CDR3 is TGCGCCAGCAGCCTAAGATATAGCGGGGGGATATCCGGGGAGCTGTTTTTT.

The rearrangement joins TRBV10-3 to TRBJ2-7; 7 bases match TRBD1. Germline V gives CDR1 ENHRY, CDR2 SYGVKD. With V trimmed by 2 bases and J by 2 bases, 6 bases remained unmatched. The CDR3 is 15 residues long. CDR3 residues: CAISEGSQGAYEQYF. As DNA, the CDR3 is TGTGCCATCAGTGAGGGTTCCCAGGGGGCCTACGAGCAGTACTTC.

CDR3 sequence (DNA): TGCAGCGCAACCGGGACAGGGGAGCAAAACTATGGCTACACCTTC. This encodes CSATGTGEQNYGYTF. The gene calls are TRBV29-1 and TRBJ1-2; TRBD1 matches 10 bases. From germline, CDR1 is SQVTM and CDR2 ANQGSEA. V lost 7 bases to trimming and J lost 2 bases; unmatched junction nucleotides: 10. CDR3 length equals 15 residues. Full variable domain (remainder filled in from reference TRBV29-1 and TRBJ1-2): SAVISQKPSRDICQRGTSLTIQCQVDSQVTMMFWYRQQPGQSLTLIATANQGSEATYESGFVIDKFPISRPNLTFSTLTVSNMSPEDSSIYLCSATGTGEQNYGYTFGSGTRLTVV.

The chain couples TRBV27 to TRBJ2-1, with TRBD2 matching over 12 bases. CDR1 and CDR2 (germline): MNHEY, SMNVEV (reference sequence). This CDR3 has 17 residues. Losses at the gene ends were 5 bases for V and 5 bases for J; bases not matched to a gene: 10. The CDR3 reads CASSPRTSGAPDNEQFF. In DNA form, the CDR3 reads TGTGCCAGCAGTCCACGGACTAGCGGGGCCCCGGACAATGAGCAGTTCTTC.

The genes are TRBV5-1 and TRBJ2-1, with D possibly being TRBD1 (5 bases). Trimming removed 5 bases from V and 0 bases from J, with 15 bases in between. The CDR3 spans 16 residues. Germline V gene data show CDR1 as SGHRS and CDR2 as YFSETQ. CDR3 in DNA: TGCGCCAGCAGTTTACCTCAGGGCGGCTCCTACAATGAGCAGTTCTTC. Residues: CASSLPQGGSYNEQFF.

The genes are TRBV7-2 and TRBJ2-7, with 10 nucleotides matching TRBD2. This CDR3 has 16 residues. J lost 0 bases, V lost 2 bases, and 4 bases had no gene match. From germline, CDR1 is SGHTA and CDR2 FQGNSA. The CDR3 region is CASSLSASGSSYEQYF. DNA of the CDR3: TGTGCCAGCAGCTTATCGGCTAGCGGGAGCTCCTACGAGCAGTACTTC.

The chain couples TRBV18 to TRBJ1-2, with a weak D call TRBD1 (6 bases). The CDR3 consists of 16 residues. The germline gives CDR1 KGHSH, CDR2 LQKENI. Between the trimmed V and J ends, which lost 6 bases and 6 bases, there was a span of 23 bases. CDR3 amino acids: CASSPSGGGVEHGYTF. Here the CDR3 DNA reads TGTGCCAGCTCGCCTTCGGGGGGGGGCGTGGAGCATGGCTACACCTTC.

The chain joins TRBV11-2 to TRBJ2-7, with a weak D call TRBD2 (5 bases). Between the trimmed V and J ends, which lost 3 bases and 2 bases, there was a span of 11 bases. The CDR3 consists of 14 residues. The germline V gene has CDR1 SGHAT and CDR2 FQNNGV. CDR3 coding DNA: TGTGCCAGCAGCTTGACCGACGGGACCTACGAGCAGTACTTC. This sequence encodes CASSLTDGTYEQYF.

This clone was observed once. V is TRBV5-1 and J is TRBJ2-5; the match to TRBD1 covers 10 bases. CDR1 and CDR2 from the germline V gene are SGHRS and YFSETQ. This CDR3 is 16 amino acids long. The V segment lost 0 bases and the J segment 3 bases; nucleotides outside the gene matches: 5. CDR3 in DNA: TGCGCCAGCAGCTTGGAGGGACAGGGGTCTAAAGAGACCCAGTACTTC. Amino acid sequence: CASSLEGQGSKETQYF.

This clone was seen a few times. The chain has TRBV6-2 or TRBV6-3 and TRBJ1-1, with D maybe TRBD1 (6 bases). Per the germline V gene, CDR1 is MNHEY and CDR2 is SVGEGT. Trimming stripped 6 bases from V and 1 base from J, with 15 bases between. The CDR3 has 15 amino acids. The CDR3 loop is CASSLRQERNTEAFF. CDR3 sequence (DNA): TGTGCCAGCAGCCTACGACAGGAAAGGAACACTGAAGCTTTCTTT.